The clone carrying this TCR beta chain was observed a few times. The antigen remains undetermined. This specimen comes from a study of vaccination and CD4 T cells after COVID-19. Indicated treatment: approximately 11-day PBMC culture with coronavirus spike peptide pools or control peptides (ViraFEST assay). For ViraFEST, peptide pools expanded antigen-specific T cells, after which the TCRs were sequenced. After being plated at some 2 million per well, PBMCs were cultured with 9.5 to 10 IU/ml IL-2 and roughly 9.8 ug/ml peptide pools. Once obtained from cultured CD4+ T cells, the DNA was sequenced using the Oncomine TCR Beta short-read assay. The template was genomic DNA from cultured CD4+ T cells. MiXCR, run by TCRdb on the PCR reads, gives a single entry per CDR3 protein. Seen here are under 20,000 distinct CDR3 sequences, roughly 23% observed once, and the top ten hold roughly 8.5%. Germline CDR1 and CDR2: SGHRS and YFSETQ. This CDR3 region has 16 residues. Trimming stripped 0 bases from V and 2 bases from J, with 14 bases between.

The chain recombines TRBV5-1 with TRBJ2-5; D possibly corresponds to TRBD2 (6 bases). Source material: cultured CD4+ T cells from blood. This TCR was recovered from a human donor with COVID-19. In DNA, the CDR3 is TGCGCCAGCAGCTTGGTCCTAGCGAGCCGACAAGAGACCCAGTACTTC. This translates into CASSLVLASRQETQYF.